This T cell receptor beta chain was identified in a study of PD-1 blockade in mismatch repair-deficient tumors. Generated by immunoSEQ multiplex PCR, the TCRdb table keeps only in-frame clones and is missing some. The sample consists of about 68,000 clones, 60% to 80% of them appearing once. This clone was found once. Its antigen is not known. PCR or immunohistochemistry showed mismatch repair deficiency in every enrolled patient. General observations from the study: Rapid post-treatment expansion, then contraction, generally preceding radiologic response, marked tumor-resident clones.

J lost 3 bases, V lost 9 bases, and 7 bases had no gene match. The germline CDR1 and CDR2 sequences are SGHVS and FNYEAQ. The CDR3 runs to 14 residues. The chain has TRBV7-6 and TRBJ2-7; TRBD1 aligns across 11 bases. The clonotype comes from an adult with mismatch repair-deficient cancer. Sequencing used peripheral blood, obtained 2 weeks after starting pembrolizumab. CDR3 nucleotides: TGTGCCAGTCGGACGGGACAGGGGGACTACGAGCAGTACTTC. Protein sequence: CASRTGQGDYEQYF.